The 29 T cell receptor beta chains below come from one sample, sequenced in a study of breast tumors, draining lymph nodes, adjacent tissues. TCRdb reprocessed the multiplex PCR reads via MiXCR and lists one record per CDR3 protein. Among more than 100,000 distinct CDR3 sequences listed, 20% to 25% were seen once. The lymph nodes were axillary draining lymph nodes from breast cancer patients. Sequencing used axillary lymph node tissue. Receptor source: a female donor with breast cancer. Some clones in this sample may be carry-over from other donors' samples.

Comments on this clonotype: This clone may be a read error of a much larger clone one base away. The CDR3 loop reads CATSDATGGGEQFF. The CDR3 nucleotides are TGTGCCACCAGTGACGCGACAGGTGGAGGGGAGCAGTTCTTC. V gene TRBV24-1 combines with J gene TRBJ2-1; D is tentatively TRBD1 or TRBD2 (6 bases each). Trimming cost V 4 bases and J 10 bases, with 16 bases left between them. CDR1 is KGHDR and CDR2 is SFDVKD in the germline V gene. The length of the CDR3 is 14 residues.

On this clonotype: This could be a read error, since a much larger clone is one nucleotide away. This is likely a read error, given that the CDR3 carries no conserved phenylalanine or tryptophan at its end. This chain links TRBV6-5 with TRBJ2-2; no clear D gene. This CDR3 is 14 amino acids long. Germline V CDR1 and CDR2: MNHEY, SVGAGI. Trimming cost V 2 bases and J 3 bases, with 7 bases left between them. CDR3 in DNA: TGTGCCAGCAGTTACCGGCCCGACACCGGGGAGCTGTTTCTT. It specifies CASSYRPDTGELFL.

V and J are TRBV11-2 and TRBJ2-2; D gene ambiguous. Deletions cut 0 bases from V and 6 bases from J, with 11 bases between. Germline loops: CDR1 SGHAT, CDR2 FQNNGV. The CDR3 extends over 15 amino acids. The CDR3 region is CASSLDRFSPGELFF. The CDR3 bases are TGTGCCAGCAGCTTAGATCGGTTCAGTCCCGGGGAGCTGTTTTTT.

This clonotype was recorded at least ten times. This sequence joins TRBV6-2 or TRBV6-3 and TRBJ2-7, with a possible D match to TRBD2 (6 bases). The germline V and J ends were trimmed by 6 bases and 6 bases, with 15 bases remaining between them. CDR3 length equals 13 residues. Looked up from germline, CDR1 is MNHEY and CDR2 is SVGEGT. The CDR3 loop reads CASSPSGYLEQYF. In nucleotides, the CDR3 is TGTGCCAGCAGCCCGAGCGGGTATCTCGAGCAGTACTTC.

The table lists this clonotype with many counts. CDR3: CARRGPGQGREQYF. As DNA, the CDR3 is TGTGCCAGAAGGGGACCCGGACAGGGCCGCGAGCAGTACTTC. This chain links TRBV2 with TRBJ2-7, with TRBD1 identical over 8 bases. The CDR3 extends over 14 amino acids. The junction had 13 bases not matched to a gene; V was cut back by 9 bases and J by 6 bases. Germline loops: CDR1 SNHLY, CDR2 FYNNEI.

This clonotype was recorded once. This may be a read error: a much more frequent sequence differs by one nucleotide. CDR3 DNA: TGTGCCAGTAGTATAGGCCTAGTCTGGTCCCAAGAGGCCCAGTACTTC. As protein: CASSIGLVWSQEAQYF. The genes are TRBV19 and TRBJ2-5, with D hard to call. Germline values: CDR1 LNHDA, CDR2 SQIVND (reference sequence). This CDR3 is 16 amino acids long.

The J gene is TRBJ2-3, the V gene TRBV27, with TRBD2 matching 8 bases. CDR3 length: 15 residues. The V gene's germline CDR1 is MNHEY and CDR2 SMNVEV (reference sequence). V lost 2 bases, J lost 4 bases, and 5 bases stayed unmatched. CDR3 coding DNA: TGTGCCAGCAGTTTAATCGGGAGGGCACCAGATACGCAGTATTTT. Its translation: CASSLIGRAPDTQYF.

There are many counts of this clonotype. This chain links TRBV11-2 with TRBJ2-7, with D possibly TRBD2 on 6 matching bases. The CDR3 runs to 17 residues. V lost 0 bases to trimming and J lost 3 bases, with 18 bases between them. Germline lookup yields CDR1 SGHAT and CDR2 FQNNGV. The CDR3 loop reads CASSLDGSSADYYEQYF. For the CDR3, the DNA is TGTGCCAGCAGCTTAGATGGTTCTAGCGCGGACTACTACGAGCAGTACTTC.

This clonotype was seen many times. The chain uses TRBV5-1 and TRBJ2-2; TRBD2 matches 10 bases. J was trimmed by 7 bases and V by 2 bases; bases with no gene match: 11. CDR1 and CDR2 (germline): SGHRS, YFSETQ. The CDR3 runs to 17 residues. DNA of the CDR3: TGCGCCAGCAGCTTTACCAGCGGGAGGGCCCTTGGCGGGGAGCTGTTTTTT. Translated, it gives CASSFTSGRALGGELFF.

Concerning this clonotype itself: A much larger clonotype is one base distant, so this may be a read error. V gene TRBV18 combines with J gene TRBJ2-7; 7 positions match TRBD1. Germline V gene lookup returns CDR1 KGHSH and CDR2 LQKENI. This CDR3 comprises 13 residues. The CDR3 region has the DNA TGTGCCAGCTCACCGGGACAGTTCTACGAGCGGTACTTC. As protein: CASSPGQFYERYF.

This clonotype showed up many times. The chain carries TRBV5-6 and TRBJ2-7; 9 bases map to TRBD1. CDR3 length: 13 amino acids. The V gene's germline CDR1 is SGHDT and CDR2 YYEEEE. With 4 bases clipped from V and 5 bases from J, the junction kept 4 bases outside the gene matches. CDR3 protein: CASSRTGVDEQYF. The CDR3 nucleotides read TGTGCCAGCAGCAGGACAGGGGTCGACGAGCAGTACTTC.

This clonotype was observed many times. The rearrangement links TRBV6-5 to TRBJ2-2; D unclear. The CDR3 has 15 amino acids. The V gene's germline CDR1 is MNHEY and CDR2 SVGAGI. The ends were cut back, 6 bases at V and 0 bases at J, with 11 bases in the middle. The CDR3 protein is CASSLELPNTGELFF. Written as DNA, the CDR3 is TGTGCCAGCAGCCTCGAGCTCCCGAACACCGGGGAGCTGTTTTTT.

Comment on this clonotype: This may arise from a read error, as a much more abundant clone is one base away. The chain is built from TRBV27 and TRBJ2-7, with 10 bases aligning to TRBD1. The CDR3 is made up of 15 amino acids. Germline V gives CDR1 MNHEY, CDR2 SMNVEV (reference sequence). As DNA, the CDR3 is TGTGCCAGCAGTTTAGGGGGACAGGGGACCTACGAGCAGCACTTC. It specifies CASSLGGQGTYEQHF.

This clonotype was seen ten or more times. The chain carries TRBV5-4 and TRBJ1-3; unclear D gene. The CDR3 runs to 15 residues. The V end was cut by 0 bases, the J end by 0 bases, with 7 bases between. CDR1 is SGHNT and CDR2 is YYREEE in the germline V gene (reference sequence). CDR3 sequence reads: CASSLGGASGNTIYF. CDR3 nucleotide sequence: TGTGCCAGCAGCTTGGGGGGAGCCTCTGGAAACACCATATATTTT.

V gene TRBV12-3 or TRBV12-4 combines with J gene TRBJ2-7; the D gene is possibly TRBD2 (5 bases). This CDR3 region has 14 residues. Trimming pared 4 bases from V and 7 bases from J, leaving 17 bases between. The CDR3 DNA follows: TGTGCCAGCAGTTCCTTGGGAGAGGCCCGAGAGCAGTACTTC. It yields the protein CASSSLGEAREQYF.

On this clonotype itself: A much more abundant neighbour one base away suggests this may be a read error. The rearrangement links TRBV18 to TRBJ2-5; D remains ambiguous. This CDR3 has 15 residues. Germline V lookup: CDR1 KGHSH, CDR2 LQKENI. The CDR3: CASSPKAFTTETQSF. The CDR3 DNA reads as TGTGCCAGCTCACCCAAAGCGTTTACGACGGAGACCCAGTCCTTC.

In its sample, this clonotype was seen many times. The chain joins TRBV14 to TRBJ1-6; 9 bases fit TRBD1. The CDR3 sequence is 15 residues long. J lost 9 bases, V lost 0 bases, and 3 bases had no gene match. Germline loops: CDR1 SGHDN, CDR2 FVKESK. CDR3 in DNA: TGTGCCAGCAGCCAAGAGACAGGGGGTCGTTCACCCCTCCACTTT. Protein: CASSQETGGRSPLHF.

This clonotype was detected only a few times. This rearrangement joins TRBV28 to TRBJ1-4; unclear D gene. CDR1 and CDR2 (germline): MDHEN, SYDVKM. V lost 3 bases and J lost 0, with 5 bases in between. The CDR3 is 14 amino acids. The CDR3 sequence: CASSLLPTNEKLFF. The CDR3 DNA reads TGTGCCAGCAGTTTGCTGCCAACTAATGAAAAACTGTTTTTT.

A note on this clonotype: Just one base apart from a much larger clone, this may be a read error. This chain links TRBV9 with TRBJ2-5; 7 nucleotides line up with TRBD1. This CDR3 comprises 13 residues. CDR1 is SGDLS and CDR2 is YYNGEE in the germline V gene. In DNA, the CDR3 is TGTGCCAGCAGCCGAGGGGGCCAAGGGACCCAGTACTTC. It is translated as CASSRGGQGTQYF. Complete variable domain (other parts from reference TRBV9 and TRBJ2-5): DSGVTQTPKHLITATGQRVTLRCSPRSGDLSVYWYQQSLDQGLQFLIQYYNGEERAKGNILERFSAQQFPDLHSELNLSSLELGDSALYFCASSRGGQGTQYFGPGTRLLVL.

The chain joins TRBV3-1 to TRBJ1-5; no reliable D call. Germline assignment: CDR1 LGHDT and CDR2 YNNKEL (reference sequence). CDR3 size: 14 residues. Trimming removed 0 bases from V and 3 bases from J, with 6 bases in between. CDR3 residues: CASSQDTFNQPQHF. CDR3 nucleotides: TGTGCCAGCAGCCAAGATACCTTCAATCAGCCCCAGCATTTT.

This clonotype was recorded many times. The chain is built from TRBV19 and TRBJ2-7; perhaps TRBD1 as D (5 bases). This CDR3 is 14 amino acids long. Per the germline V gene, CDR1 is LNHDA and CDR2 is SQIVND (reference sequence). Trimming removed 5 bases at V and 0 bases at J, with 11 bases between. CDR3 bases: TGTGCCAGTAGTGGACGGACAAGCTCCTACGAGCAGTACTTC. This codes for CASSGRTSSYEQYF.

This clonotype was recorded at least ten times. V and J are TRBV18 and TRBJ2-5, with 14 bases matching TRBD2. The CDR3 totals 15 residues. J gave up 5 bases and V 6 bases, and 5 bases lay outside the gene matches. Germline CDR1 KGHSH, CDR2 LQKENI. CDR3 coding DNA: TGTGCCAGCTCCCCGTGGACTAGCGGGAGGGAGACCCAGTACTTC. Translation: CASSPWTSGRETQYF.

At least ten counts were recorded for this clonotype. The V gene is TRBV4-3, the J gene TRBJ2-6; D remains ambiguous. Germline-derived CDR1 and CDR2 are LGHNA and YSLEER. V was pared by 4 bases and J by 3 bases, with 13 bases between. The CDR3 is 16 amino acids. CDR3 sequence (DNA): TGCGCCAGCAGCCCGGACCCGACGGGTGGGGCCAACGTCCTGACTTTC. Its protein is CASSPDPTGGANVLTF.

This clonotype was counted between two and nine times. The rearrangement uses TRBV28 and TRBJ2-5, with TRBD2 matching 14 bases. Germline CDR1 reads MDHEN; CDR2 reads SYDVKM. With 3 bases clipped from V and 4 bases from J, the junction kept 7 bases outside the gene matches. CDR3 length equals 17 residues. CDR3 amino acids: CASSLGLAGVGVETQYF. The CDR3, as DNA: TGTGCCAGCAGTTTGGGACTAGCGGGAGTGGGGGTAGAGACCCAGTACTTC.

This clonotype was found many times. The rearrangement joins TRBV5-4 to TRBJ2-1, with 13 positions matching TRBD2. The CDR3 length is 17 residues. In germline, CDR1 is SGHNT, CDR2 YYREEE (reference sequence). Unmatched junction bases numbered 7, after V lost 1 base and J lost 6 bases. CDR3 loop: CASSLFRGLAGINEQFF. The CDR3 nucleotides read TGTGCCAGCAGCTTGTTCCGGGGACTAGCGGGAATCAATGAGCAGTTCTTC. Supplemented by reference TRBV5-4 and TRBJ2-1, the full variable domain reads ETGVTQSPTHLIKTRGQQVTLRCSSQSGHNTVSWYQQALGQGPQFIFQYYREEENGRGNFPPRFSGLQFPNYSSELNVNALELDDSALYLCASSLFRGLAGINEQFFGPGTRLTVL.

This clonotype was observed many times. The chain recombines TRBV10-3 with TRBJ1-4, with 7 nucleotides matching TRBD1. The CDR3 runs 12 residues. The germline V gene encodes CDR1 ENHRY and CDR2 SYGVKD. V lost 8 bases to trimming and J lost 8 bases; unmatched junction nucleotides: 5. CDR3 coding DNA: TGTGCCATCTCCCGGGACAGAGAAAAACTGTTTTTT. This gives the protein CAISRDREKLFF.

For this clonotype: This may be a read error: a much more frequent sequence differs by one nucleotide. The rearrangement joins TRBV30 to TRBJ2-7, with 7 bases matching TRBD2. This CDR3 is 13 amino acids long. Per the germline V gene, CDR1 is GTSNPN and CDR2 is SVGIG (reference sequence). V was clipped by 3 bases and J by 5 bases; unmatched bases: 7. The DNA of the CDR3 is TGTGCCTGGAGCGCGGACGGGGGGAACGAGCAGTACTTC. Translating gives CAWSADGGNEQYF.

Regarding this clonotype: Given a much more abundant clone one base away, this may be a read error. CDR3 sequence: CASSEDQLVGRDEQFF. CDR3 sequence (DNA): TGTGCCAGCAGTGAAGACCAGCTAGTGGGTCGGGATGAGCAGTTCTTC. The chain links TRBV2 to TRBJ2-1; D is ambiguous. The V end lost 1 base, the J end lost 8 bases, and 18 bases lay between the germline ends. The CDR3 totals 16 residues. Germline lookup yields CDR1 SNHLY and CDR2 FYNNEI.

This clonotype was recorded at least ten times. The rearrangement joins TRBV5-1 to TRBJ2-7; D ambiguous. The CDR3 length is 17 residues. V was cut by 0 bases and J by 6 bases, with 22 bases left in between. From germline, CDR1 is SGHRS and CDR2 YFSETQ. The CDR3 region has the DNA TGCGCCAGCAGCTTGGCCGGATCGAGAGTTGGAATTTCCGAGCAGTACTTC. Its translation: CASSLAGSRVGISEQYF.